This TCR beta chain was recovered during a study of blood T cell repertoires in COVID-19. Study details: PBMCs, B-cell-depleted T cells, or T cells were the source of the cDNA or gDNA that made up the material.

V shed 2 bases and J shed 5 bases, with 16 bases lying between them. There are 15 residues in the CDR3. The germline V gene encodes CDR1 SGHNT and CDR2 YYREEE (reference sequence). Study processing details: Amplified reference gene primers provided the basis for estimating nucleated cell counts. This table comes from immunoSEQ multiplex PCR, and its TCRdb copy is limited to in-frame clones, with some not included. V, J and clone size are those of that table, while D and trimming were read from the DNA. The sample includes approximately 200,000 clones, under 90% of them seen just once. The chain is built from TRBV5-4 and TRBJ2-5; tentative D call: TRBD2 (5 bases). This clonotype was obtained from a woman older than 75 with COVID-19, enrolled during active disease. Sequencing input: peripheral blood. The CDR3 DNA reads TGTGCCAGCAGCTTCCGGGCGGGTGTTCTGGAGACCCAGTACTTC. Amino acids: CASSFRAGVLETQYF. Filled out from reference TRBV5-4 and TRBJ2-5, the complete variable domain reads ETGVTQSPTHLIKTRGQQVTLRCSSQSGHNTVSWYQQALGQGPQFIFQYYREEENGRGNFPPRFSGLQFPNYSSELNVNALELDDSALYLCASSFRAGVLETQYFGPGTRLLVL.